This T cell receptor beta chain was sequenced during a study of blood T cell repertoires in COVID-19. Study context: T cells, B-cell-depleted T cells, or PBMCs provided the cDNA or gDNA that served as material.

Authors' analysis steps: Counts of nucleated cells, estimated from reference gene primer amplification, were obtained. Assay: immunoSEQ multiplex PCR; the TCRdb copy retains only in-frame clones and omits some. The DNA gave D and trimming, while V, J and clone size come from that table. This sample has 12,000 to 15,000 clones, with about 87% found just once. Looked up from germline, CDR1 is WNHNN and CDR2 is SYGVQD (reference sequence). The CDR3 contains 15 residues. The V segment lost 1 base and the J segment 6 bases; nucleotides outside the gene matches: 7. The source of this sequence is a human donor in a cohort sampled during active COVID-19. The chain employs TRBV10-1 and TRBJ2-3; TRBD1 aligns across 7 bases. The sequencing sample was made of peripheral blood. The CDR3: CASSEYRGKKDTQYF. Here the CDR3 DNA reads TGCGCCAGCAGTGAGTACAGGGGAAAGAAGGATACGCAGTATTTT.